The next 7 T cell receptor beta chains were all read from a single sample in a study of T cells in localized non-small cell lung cancer. Clones were sequenced by immunoSEQ multiplex PCR, and TCRdb holds only the in-frame ones, with some missing. Of roughly 30,000 clones listed, 70% to 90% are singletons. Sequences were derived from peripheral blood, sampled before any cancer treatment. The origin of the receptors is a woman aged 18 to 55 with stage I lung adenocarcinoma.

The chain combines TRBV7-2 with TRBJ1-3; D ambiguous. The CDR3 is made up of 16 amino acids. Per germline, CDR1 SGHTA and CDR2 FQGNSA. Trimming left V 0 bases short and J 2 bases short, with 11 bases between. CDR3 nucleotides: TGTGCCAGCAGCTTAGCTACGGGATTGGCTGGAAACACCATATATTTT. Its protein is CASSLATGLAGNTIYF. The entire variable domain, with the rest obtained from reference TRBV7-2 and TRBJ1-3, is as follows: GAGVSQSPSNKVTEKGKDVELRCDPISGHTALYWYRQSLGQGLEFLIYFQGNSAPDKSGLPSDRFSAERTGGSVSTLTIQRTQQEDSAVYLCASSLATGLAGNTIYFGEGSWLTVV.

J is TRBJ2-6 and V is TRBV19; no reliable D call. Germline V CDR1 and CDR2: LNHDA, SQIVND (reference sequence). The CDR3 totals 17 residues. V gave up 5 bases and J gave up 0 bases, with 14 bases separating them. The CDR3 DNA follows: TGTGCCAGTAGTTTGCAGACCAGCTTCTCTGGGGCCAACGTCCTGACTTTC. Its translation is CASSLQTSFSGANVLTF.

CDR3 in amino acids: CASSIDPGTGGLAYGYTF. The CDR3 DNA reads TGTGCCAGTAGTATAGACCCCGGGACAGGGGGCCTCGCCTATGGCTACACCTTC. This sequence joins TRBV19 and TRBJ1-2; 12 bases match TRBD1. CDR3 size: 18 residues. Trimming removed 0 bases from V and 4 bases from J; junction bases left unmatched: 9. The V gene's germline CDR1 is LNHDA and CDR2 SQIVND (reference sequence). The full variable domain, with the rest looked up from reference TRBV19 and TRBJ1-2, is DGGITQSPKYLFRKEGQNVTLSCEQNLNHDAMYWYRQDPGQGLRLIYYSQIVNDFQKGDIAEGYSVSREKKESFPLTVTSAQKNPTAFYLCASSIDPGTGGLAYGYTFGSGTRLTVV.

The chain couples TRBV6-5 to TRBJ1-2, with D unresolved. CDR1 is MNHEY and CDR2 is SVGAGI in the germline V gene. V was pared by 4 bases and J by 5 bases, with 14 bases between. The length of the CDR3 is 14 residues. The CDR3 nucleotides are TGTGCCAGCAGTTTAGAAACCCCGGAATATGGCTACACCTTC. The encoded protein is CASSLETPEYGYTF.

The chain uses TRBV30 and TRBJ2-7; 8 bases map to TRBD2. V was pared by 6 bases and J by 6 bases, with 7 bases of the junction left unmatched. This CDR3 spans 12 amino acids. Germline V gene sequence: CDR1 GTSNPN, CDR2 SVGIG (reference sequence). The CDR3 nucleotides read TGTGCCTGTTCCGGGACTAGGGGCGAGCAGTACTTC. Its translation: CACSGTRGEQYF.

The CDR3 region has the DNA TGTGCCAGCAGTTTATTGGGGGAGGTAGGGTCACCCCTCCACTTT. This gives the protein CASSLLGEVGSPLHF. This chain joins TRBV28 and TRBJ1-6; tentatively, D is TRBD1 (5 bases). The CDR3 runs 15 residues. The germline V gene encodes CDR1 MDHEN and CDR2 SYDVKM. V lost 1 base to trimming and J lost 10 bases, with 14 bases between them.

The chain joins TRBV18 to TRBJ2-1; D might be TRBD2 (6 bases). V was pared by 2 bases and J by 7 bases, with 12 bases between. CDR3 length: 14 residues. The germline CDR1 and CDR2 sequences are KGHSH and LQKENI. CDR3 sequence reads: CASSPSREENEQFF. CDR3 bases: TGTGCCAGCTCACCATCCAGGGAGGAGAATGAGCAGTTCTTC.